The 5 T cell receptor beta chains in this list originate from one sample, sequenced in a study of CD8+CD57+ T cells in acquired aplastic anemia. TCR beta VDJ and CDR3 profiles were obtained from a genomic DNA template. TCRdb re-derived calls from the reads in MiXCR, one entry per CDR3 protein. The sample has over 150,000 distinct CDR3 sequences; 50% to 65% are singletons. Patients sequenced had flow cytometry evidence of CD8+CD57+ cell expansion. Sequenced sample: sorted CD4+, CD8+, or CD8+CD57+ T cells (not recorded which) from PBMCs. The receptors shown here come from a human donor with aplastic anemia.

V is TRBV20-1 and J is TRBJ2-1, with 10 bases aligning to TRBD2. V lost 4 bases to trimming and J lost 5 bases; unmatched junction nucleotides: 8. The germline gives CDR1 DFQATT, CDR2 SNEGSKA (reference sequence). The CDR3 runs to 15 residues. The CDR3 sequence: CSANLLAGRHNEQFF. The CDR3 DNA is TGCAGTGCTAACCTACTAGCGGGACGACACAATGAGCAGTTCTTC.

The J gene is TRBJ1-1, the V gene TRBV25-1, with 7 positions matching TRBD1. CDR1 and CDR2 from the germline V gene are MGHDK and SYGVNS. This CDR3 comprises 15 residues. V dropped 3 bases and J dropped 4; count of bases not matched to a gene: 8. The CDR3 DNA follows: TGTGCCAGCAGTGAGGGACAGCTCCCCTCCACTGAAGCTTTCTTT. Protein: CASSEGQLPSTEAFF.

V gene TRBV2 combines with J gene TRBJ2-7, with 7 bases matching TRBD1. This CDR3 is built from 14 residues. Trimming at V came to 6 bases and at J to 0 bases, leaving 5 bases not matched to a gene. Germline-derived CDR1 and CDR2 are SNHLY and FYNNEI. The CDR3 sequence: CASRKTGSSYEQYF. As DNA, the CDR3 is TGTGCCAGCAGGAAGACAGGGAGCTCCTACGAGCAGTACTTC.

This clonotype was seen just once. The rearrangement joins TRBV29-1 to TRBJ2-3; 7 nucleotides agree with TRBD1. The germline CDR1 and CDR2 sequences are SQVTM and ANQGSEA. V shed 8 bases, J shed 2 bases, and the junction held 4 bases outside the gene matches. The CDR3 runs 12 residues. CDR3 DNA sequence: TGCAGCCCCGGACAGGACACAGATACGCAGTATTTT. Protein: CSPGQDTDTQYF.

The chain couples TRBV15 to TRBJ2-5; tentatively, D is TRBD1 (5 bases). Trimming left V 1 base short and J 3 bases short, with 6 bases between. CDR3 length: 13 residues. Germline CDR1 is LNHNV and CDR2 is YYDKDF (reference sequence). CDR3 nucleotide sequence: TGTGCCACCAGCAGAGGCAGGGAAGAGACCCAGTACTTC. Its protein is CATSRGREETQYF.